This paragraph reports one TCR beta chain. Its antigen is not known. The sample contains more than one DNA sequence encoding this CDR3. These data originate in a study of shared clonotypes between healthy human individuals. Broader study findings: Limitation of the genetic and exposure-history diversity represented came from the few donors. Among non-shared clonotypes, generation probabilities were lower than among those shared by all four donors.

Authors' analysis steps: ImmunoSEQ supplied junction-only sequences lacking quality scores, so filtering was different. Assay used: immunoSEQ multiplex PCR; TCRdb lists only in-frame clones, some missing. Clone size and the V and J calls come from that table; the DNA yielded D and trimming. Of nearly 1,000,000 clones in the sample, over 75% were seen once. The germline V gene has CDR1 KGHSH and CDR2 LQKENI. This CDR3 comprises 15 residues. The V gene end was trimmed by 0 bases and the J gene end by 1 base; junction bases not matched to a gene: 3. Sequencing was done on a sample of memory CD4+ T cells sorted from blood. The sample's subset: CD45RA-negative fraction. V and J are TRBV18 and TRBJ2-7; TRBD2 matches 7 bases. The origin of this receptor is a man in his late teens or twenties in good health. CDR3 in DNA: TGTGCCAGCTCACCACCGGCTAGCGGATCCTACGAGCAGTACTTC. Its protein is CASSPPASGSYEQYF. The variable domain in full, with the rest retrieved from reference TRBV18 and TRBJ2-7, is NAGVMQNPRHLVRRRGQEARLRCSPMKGHSHVYWYRQLPEEGLKFMVYLQKENIIDESGMPKERFSAEFPKEGPSILRIQQVVRGDSAAYFCASSPPASGSYEQYFGPGTRLTVT.